These 32 T cell receptor beta chains originate from one sample sequenced in a study of blood T cells in healthy people across ages. Primers used in a second PCR of roughly 7 to 11 cycles were a sample-barcoded 5' primer and a J-beta primer mix. TCRdb itself ran the 5' RACE reads through MiXCR, one entry per CDR3 protein. The data show around 940,000 distinct CDR3 sequences, roughly half seen once. The sequenced sample consisted of blood. The receptors were gathered from a woman aged 55-70 years in good health.

This clonotype was seen only a few times. This sequence joins TRBV4-1 and TRBJ2-6, with 10 bases lining up with TRBD1. In germline, CDR1 is MGHRA, CDR2 YSYEKL. The CDR3 is 19 amino acids. V lost 0 bases and J lost 2; bases outside the gene matches: 7. The CDR3 loop reads CASSQEGDRGRAGANVLTF. As DNA, the CDR3 is TGCGCCAGCAGCCAAGAAGGGGACAGGGGTCGGGCTGGGGCCAACGTCCTGACTTTC.

This chain links TRBV28 with TRBJ2-5, with D possibly TRBD1 on 6 matching bases. Germline values: CDR1 MDHEN, CDR2 SYDVKM. The CDR3 has 16 amino acids. The V end was cut by 6 bases, the J end by 0 bases, with 17 bases between. The CDR3 protein is CASRLQGATYQETQYF. The CDR3 DNA sequence: TGTGCCAGCAGACTACAGGGAGCAACGTACCAAGAGACCCAGTACTTC.

V is TRBV11-2 and J is TRBJ2-1; 7 bases line up with TRBD2. This CDR3 has 12 residues. The V gene's germline CDR1 is SGHAT and CDR2 FQNNGV. V trimming: 9 bases; J trimming: 8 bases; junction bases outside the gene matches: 7. CDR3 loop: CARRSAGDEQFF. CDR3 DNA sequence: TGTGCCAGAAGGTCGGCGGGGGATGAGCAGTTCTTC.

This chain joins TRBV27 and TRBJ2-4, with D possibly matching TRBD2 (6 bases). Trimming stripped 5 bases from V and 6 bases from J, with 14 bases between. This CDR3 is built from 14 residues. Germline values: CDR1 MNHEY, CDR2 SMNVEV (reference sequence). CDR3 in amino acids: CASSPTSNLNIQYF. The CDR3 DNA is TGTGCCAGCAGTCCGACTAGTAATTTAAACATTCAGTACTTC.

The table lists this clonotype with a few counts. This chain links TRBV20-1 with TRBJ2-1; 13 bases are a match to TRBD2. The CDR3 consists of 17 residues. The V gene's germline CDR1 is DFQATT and CDR2 SNEGSKA (reference sequence). V shed 6 bases and J 5 bases; nucleotides not matched to a gene: 13. CDR3 residues: CSAALNRGLAGNNEQFF. DNA of the CDR3: TGCAGTGCCGCGCTAAACCGGGGACTAGCGGGAAACAATGAGCAGTTCTTC.

The CDR3 loop is CASTLQGRGYEQYF. CDR3 coding DNA: TGTGCCAGCACCTTACAGGGACGAGGGTACGAGCAGTACTTC. The chain couples TRBV2 to TRBJ2-5, with D maybe TRBD1 (6 bases). The J call is uncertain, as TRBJ2-7 better fits the DNA end. Germline V gene sequence: CDR1 SNHLY, CDR2 FYNNEI. The CDR3 is 14 amino acids.

The chain is built from TRBV4-1 and TRBJ1-5; 7 positions match TRBD1. The germline gives CDR1 MGHRA, CDR2 YSYEKL. V was pared by 1 base and J by 0 bases, with 6 bases of the junction left unmatched. This CDR3 comprises 17 residues. The CDR3 loop is CASSQGRQGHSNQPQHF. The CDR3 nucleotides read TGCGCCAGCAGCCAAGGAAGACAGGGACATAGCAATCAGCCCCAGCATTTT.

Only a few counts were recorded for this clonotype. CDR3 nucleotides: TGCGCCAGCAGCCAAGATCCGGGCCCTACCTCTAGCACAGATACGCAGTATTTT. It codes for CASSQDPGPTSSTDTQYF. This sequence joins TRBV4-1 and TRBJ2-3; no firm D call. This CDR3 contains 18 residues. Between the trimmed V and J ends, which lost 0 bases and 0 bases, there was a span of 16 bases. CDR1 is MGHRA, CDR2 YSYEKL, per germline.

Points on this clonotype: Mismatch with germline at one junction end may stem from a read error. This sequence joins TRBV29-1 and TRBJ2-4, with a possible D match to TRBD1 (6 bases). Germline V gives CDR1 SQVTM, CDR2 ANQGSEA. CDR3 size: 14 residues. CDR3 sequence reads: CSARRGSAKSIQYF. The CDR3 region has the DNA TGCAGCGCCCGAAGGGGGTCCGCCAAAAGCATTCAGTACTTC.

This clonotype was picked up a small number of times. One end of the junction is discordant with germline, which a read error may explain. The rearrangement links TRBV18 to TRBJ2-7; the match to TRBD1 covers 7 bases. Looked up from germline, CDR1 is KGHSH and CDR2 is LQKENI. CDR3 length: 14 residues. The CDR3 here is CASSFGQDSNEQYF. The CDR3 nucleotides read TGTGCCAGCTCCTTTGGACAGGACTCCAACGAGCAGTACTTC.

The chain combines TRBV28 with TRBJ2-7; 9 nucleotides align to TRBD2. The ends lost 7 bases at V and 0 bases at J; junction bases unmatched: 7. The CDR3 runs to 15 residues. Germline CDR1 is MDHEN and CDR2 is SYDVKM. CDR3 loop: CASNLSSGSSYEQYF. The CDR3 DNA follows: TGTGCCAGCAACTTAAGTAGCGGGAGCTCCTACGAGCAGTACTTC. The entire variable domain, with the rest obtained from reference TRBV28 and TRBJ2-7, is as follows: DVKVTQSSRYLVKRTGEKVFLECVQDMDHENMFWYRQDPGLGLRLIYFSYDVKMKEKGDIPEGYSVSREKKERFSLILESASTNQTSMYLCASNLSSGSSYEQYFGPGTRLTVT.

This chain joins TRBV27 and TRBJ2-7; D is unresolved. The CDR3 totals 12 residues. Germline V gives CDR1 MNHEY, CDR2 SMNVEV (reference sequence). V lost 6 bases to trimming and J lost 3 bases, with 9 bases between them. The CDR3 here is CASRGYGYEQYF. DNA for the CDR3: TGTGCCAGCAGGGGATACGGCTACGAGCAGTACTTC.

This clonotype has just a few counts. The chain links TRBV20-1 to TRBJ1-5, with unresolved D. V lost 0 bases, J lost 0 bases, and 6 bases lay in between. Germline loops: CDR1 DFQATT, CDR2 SNEGSKA (reference sequence). The CDR3 spans 14 residues. As DNA, the CDR3 is TGCAGTGCTAGAGACTTCCCTAGCAATCAGCCCCAGCATTTT. The encoded protein is CSARDFPSNQPQHF.

V gene TRBV12-3 or TRBV12-4 combines with J gene TRBJ2-1, with D unresolved. The V end lost 3 bases, the J end lost 7 bases, and 10 bases lay between the germline ends. The CDR3 extends over 13 amino acids. The CDR3 sequence: CASSFKRDNEQFF. CDR3 nucleotides: TGTGCCAGCAGTTTTAAAAGGGATAATGAGCAGTTCTTC.

This chain connects TRBV30 to TRBJ2-7, with a possible D match to TRBD1 (6 bases). CDR3 size: 13 residues. The ends were cut back, 4 bases at V and 13 bases at J, with 23 bases in the middle. Per the germline V gene, CDR1 is GTSNPN and CDR2 is SVGIG (reference sequence). CDR3 sequence (DNA): TGTGCCTGGATGGGGGCCTTAGCAGAGACCCATTACTTC. It specifies CAWMGALAETHYF.

The V call is TRBV2, the J call TRBJ2-1; TRBD2 agrees at 8 bases. CDR1 is SNHLY, CDR2 FYNNEI, per germline. CDR3 length: 13 amino acids. V lost 7 bases and J lost 5; bases outside the gene matches: 4. The CDR3 DNA reads as TGTGCCAGCATGCCAGCGGGAGACAATGAGCAGTTCTTC. This sequence encodes CASMPAGDNEQFF.

CDR3 nucleotide sequence: TGTGCCAGCAGTTTAGGGAGGGTGAACACAGATACGCAGTATTTT. The encoded protein is CASSLGRVNTDTQYF. The rearrangement links TRBV12-3 or TRBV12-4 to TRBJ2-3; D is perhaps TRBD2 (6 bases). Trimming shortened V by 1 base and J by 2 bases, and 10 bases separated the two germline ends. This CDR3 comprises 15 residues.

The V gene is TRBV20-1, the J gene TRBJ1-2; D is uncertain. This CDR3 spans 12 amino acids. Trimming removed 3 bases from V and 5 bases from J, with 10 bases in between. From germline, CDR1 is DFQATT and CDR2 SNEGSKA (reference sequence). The CDR3 DNA sequence: TGCAGTGCTAGCGAGGGATGGTATGGCTACACCTTC. It encodes CSASEGWYGYTF.

The chain uses TRBV6-1 and TRBJ1-6, with 8 bases identical to TRBD1. The CDR3 is made up of 14 amino acids. Germline CDR1 is MNHNS and CDR2 is SASEGT. Trimming took 2 bases from V and 10 from J; bases not matched to a gene: 4. The DNA of the CDR3 is TGTGCCAGCAGTGAATCAGGGGGCAGATCACCCCTCCACTTT. It encodes CASSESGGRSPLHF.

This clonotype was observed a single time. One end of the junction fails to match germline, which may point to a read error. The chain links TRBV7-6 to TRBJ1-2; D is possibly TRBD1 (5 bases). This CDR3 has 16 amino acids. Looked up from germline, CDR1 is SGHVS and CDR2 is FNYEAQ. CDR3 in amino acids: CASSPLPGQGGYGCTF. CDR3 bases: TGTGCCAGCAGTCCGCTCCCGGGCCAGGGAGGCTATGGCTGCACCTTC.

This clonotype was counted only a few times. The rearrangement uses TRBV6-2 or TRBV6-3 and TRBJ1-2, with 12 bases fitting TRBD1. The V gene end was trimmed by 7 bases and the J gene end by 4 bases; junction bases not matched to a gene: 7. CDR1 and CDR2 (germline): MNHEY, SVGEGT. CDR3 length: 15 residues. CDR3 coding DNA: TGTGCCAGCAACCGGGACAGGGGGCGCAGCTATGGCTACACCTTC. Encoded protein: CASNRDRGRSYGYTF.

This clonotype was seen a handful of times. The V call is TRBV12-3 or TRBV12-4, the J call TRBJ1-1; no clear D. With 3 bases removed from V and 8 bases from J, the gap between germline ends came to 10 bases. This CDR3 region has 12 residues. The CDR3 protein is CASSFFSVEAFF. In DNA form, the CDR3 reads TGTGCCAGCAGTTTCTTTTCCGTGGAAGCTTTCTTT.

The CDR3 DNA reads as TGTGCCAGCAGCCCCTCCGGGAGGGCCAATGAGCAGTTCTTC. Its protein product is CASSPSGRANEQFF. V and J are TRBV6-2 or TRBV6-3 and TRBJ2-1, with TRBD2 matching over 8 bases. After removal of 6 bases from V and 6 bases from J, the junction contained 7 bases not matched to a gene. The CDR3 has 14 amino acids. Germline lookup yields CDR1 MNHEY and CDR2 SVGEGT.

At least ten counts were recorded for this clonotype. The chain carries TRBV15 and TRBJ2-5, with D possibly TRBD1 on 6 matching bases. This CDR3 contains 14 residues. Germline loops: CDR1 LNHNV, CDR2 YYDKDF (reference sequence). Trimming took off 2 bases at V and 1 base at J, with 8 bases between the two ends. Written as DNA, the CDR3 is TGTGCCACCAGCAGACACAGGGCCCAAGAGACCCAGTACTTC. It specifies CATSRHRAQETQYF. The entire variable domain, with the rest obtained from reference TRBV15 and TRBJ2-5, is as follows: DAMVIQNPRYQVTQFGKPVTLSCSQTLNHNVMYWYQQKSSQAPKLLFHYYDKDFNNEADTPDNFQSRRPNTSFCFLDIRSPGLGDTAMYLCATSRHRAQETQYFGPGTRLLVL.

The chain combines TRBV29-1 with TRBJ2-1, with 9 bases lining up with TRBD2. Trimming at V came to 8 bases and at J to 2 bases, leaving 19 bases not matched to a gene. Germline CDR1 SQVTM, CDR2 ANQGSEA. This CDR3 comprises 18 residues. The CDR3, as DNA: TGCAGCTCACTTCGGCTAGCGGGAAATCTACGCCCCTACAATGAGCAGTTCTTC. Its protein is CSSLRLAGNLRPYNEQFF.

This clonotype came up once. This chain links TRBV20-1 with TRBJ2-1, with 12 bases lining up with TRBD2. The DNA end is more similar to TRBJ2-7, so the J call may be wrong. CDR1 is DFQATT, CDR2 SNEGSKA, per germline (reference sequence). CDR3 length: 14 residues. This chain's CDR3 is CSASSGRASYEQYF. DNA of the CDR3: TGCAGTGCTTCTAGCGGGAGGGCGTCCTACGAGCAGTACTTC.

The chain combines TRBV20-1 with TRBJ2-7, with 9 bases identical to TRBD2. This CDR3 is 14 amino acids long. The V segment lost 0 bases and the J segment 5 bases; nucleotides outside the gene matches: 5. Germline V lookup: CDR1 DFQATT, CDR2 SNEGSKA (reference sequence). CDR3 coding DNA: TGCAGTGCTAGAGATCCGGTAGCGGGAGACGAGCAGTACTTC. As protein: CSARDPVAGDEQYF.

V gene TRBV25-1 combines with J gene TRBJ1-4, with a weak D call TRBD1 (6 bases). This CDR3 region has 12 residues. In germline, CDR1 is MGHDK, CDR2 SYGVNS. The V gene lost 4 bases and the J gene lost 14 bases, with 14 bases spanning the gap. The CDR3 loop reads CASSGPGTLLFF. The DNA of the CDR3 is TGTGCCAGCAGTGGCCCCGGGACACTGCTGTTTTTT.

The J gene is TRBJ1-6, the V gene TRBV6-5; D is uncertain. V gave up 0 bases and J gave up 10 bases, with 19 bases separating them. The CDR3 runs to 17 residues. Germline V lookup: CDR1 MNHEY, CDR2 SVGAGI. CDR3 amino acids: CASSYSRVGGNGSPLHF. As DNA, the CDR3 is TGTGCCAGCAGTTACTCGAGGGTAGGAGGGAACGGCTCACCCCTCCACTTT.

V gene TRBV12-3 or TRBV12-4 combines with J gene TRBJ2-3; D ambiguous. The V and J ends lost 3 bases and 2 bases respectively, with 9 bases between them. The CDR3 has 14 residues. CDR3 nucleotides: TGTGCCAGCAGTTTCTCCTGGGACACAGATACGCAGTATTTT. Translating it yields CASSFSWDTDTQYF.

In its sample, this clonotype was seen once. Since a much larger clone is just one base distant, this may be a read error. This chain uses TRBV9 with TRBJ2-3; 8 bases are shared with TRBD2. This CDR3 comprises 14 residues. CDR1 and CDR2 from the germline V gene are SGDLS and YYNGEE. CDR3 sequence (DNA): TGTGCCAGCAGCGTAGCGGGAGGGGGAGATACGCGGTATTTT. Its protein product is CASSVAGGGDTRYF.

This clonotype occurred once. The chain carries TRBV3-1 and TRBJ2-1; no clear D gene. This CDR3 is 16 amino acids long. Trimming removed 3 bases from V and 6 bases from J, with 18 bases in between. Germline assignment: CDR1 LGHDT and CDR2 YNNKEL (reference sequence). CDR3 region: CASSQGYSPHLNEQFF. CDR3 nucleotide sequence: TGTGCCAGCAGCCAGGGGTATAGTCCCCATCTCAATGAGCAGTTCTTC.